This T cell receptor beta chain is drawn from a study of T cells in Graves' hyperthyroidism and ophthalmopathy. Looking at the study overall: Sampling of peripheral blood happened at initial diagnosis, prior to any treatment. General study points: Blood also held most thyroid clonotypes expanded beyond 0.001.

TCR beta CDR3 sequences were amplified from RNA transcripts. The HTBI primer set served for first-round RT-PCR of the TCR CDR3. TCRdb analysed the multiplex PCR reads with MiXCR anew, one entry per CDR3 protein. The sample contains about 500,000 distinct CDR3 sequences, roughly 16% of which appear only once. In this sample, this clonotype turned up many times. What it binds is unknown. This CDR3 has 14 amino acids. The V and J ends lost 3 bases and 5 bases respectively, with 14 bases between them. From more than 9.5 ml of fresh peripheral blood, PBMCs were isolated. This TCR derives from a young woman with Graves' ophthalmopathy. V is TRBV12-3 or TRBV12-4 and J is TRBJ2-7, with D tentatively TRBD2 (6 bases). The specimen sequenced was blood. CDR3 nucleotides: TGTGCCAGCAGTTTTCGAACGGGAGTCAACGAGCAGTACTTC. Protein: CASSFRTGVNEQYF.